A single sample is the source of the 2 T cell receptor beta chains below, sequenced in a study of post-analysis software for immune sequencing data. TCR beta libraries were prepared from cDNA with unique molecular identifiers. TCRdb processed the PCR reads anew with MiXCR; each CDR3 protein has one entry. The repertoire consists of about 400,000 distinct CDR3 sequences, with roughly 30% occurring once and the leading ten covering 13%. The antigens for these receptors are not known. Whole-study findings and limits: In patients, TRBV5-6, TRBV5-1 and TRBV20-1 belonged to five TRBV segments found more frequently than in controls.

The source material was blood. These receptors were taken from a girl aged 10 to 17 with multiple sclerosis.

CDR3 in amino acids: CATGQGRNTGELFF. CDR3 DNA: TGTGCCACTGGACAGGGGCGAAACACCGGGGAGCTGTTTTTT. The chain employs TRBV15 and TRBJ2-2; TRBD1 aligns across 9 bases. Germline V gene data show CDR1 as LNHNV and CDR2 as YYDKDF (reference sequence). The V segment lost 9 bases and the J segment 2 bases; nucleotides outside the gene matches: 4. The CDR3 contains 14 residues.

The V call is TRBV6-5, the J call TRBJ2-7; 7 bases line up with TRBD1. Germline CDR1 is MNHEY and CDR2 is SVGAGI. The ends lost 2 bases at V and 0 bases at J; junction bases unmatched: 4. The CDR3 runs to 15 residues. CDR3 in DNA: TGTGCCAGCAGTTACGGGACAGAGAGCTCCTACGAGCAGTACTTC. Translation gives CASSYGTESSYEQYF.